Following are 27 T cell receptor beta chains from one sample sequenced in a study of graft-versus-host responses after intestinal transplantation. TCRdb's table, derived via immunoSEQ multiplex PCR, lists solely in-frame clones and lacks some. This table holds 60,000 to 80,000 clones, about 90% found once. No antigen is known for these receptors. The sequencing here drew on unstimulated CD8+ T cells sorted from spleen or lymph node cells, taken before intestinal transplant. These receptors were obtained from a human donor who received an intestinal transplant.

The chain carries TRBV7-6 and TRBJ2-7; possible D gene TRBD2, 7 bases. Trimming pared 2 bases from V and 2 bases from J, leaving 10 bases between. CDR1 is SGHVS and CDR2 is FNYEAQ in the germline V gene. The CDR3 is 14 residues long. For the CDR3, the DNA is TGTGCCAGCAGCTTATCGGGGGGCGCCTACGAGCAGTACTTC. Translated: CASSLSGGAYEQYF.

The chain has TRBV1 and TRBJ2-7; the D call TRBD2 from the table was never checked on the DNA. TRBV1 is a documented pseudogene. The CDR3 loop spans 18 amino acids. The CDR3 loop is CTSSPTGSGGVSSYEQYF. The CDR3 nucleotides read TGCACCAGCAGCCCTACAGGTAGCGGGGGGGTAAGCTCCTACGAGCAGTACTTC.

The V call is TRBV7-6, the J call TRBJ2-3, with 7 positions matching TRBD1. J lost 10 bases, V lost 5 bases, and 3 bases had no gene match. Germline assignment: CDR1 SGHVS and CDR2 FNYEAQ. The CDR3 is 11 residues long. Here the CDR3 DNA reads TGTGCCAGCAGCCATACAGGGGCGCAGTATTTT. This codes for CASSHTGAQYF.

The V gene is TRBV5-6, the J gene TRBJ2-1; weak D call: TRBD2 (7 bases). Germline V lookup: CDR1 SGHDT, CDR2 YYEEEE. V lost 2 bases to trimming and J lost 7 bases, with 16 bases between them. The CDR3 is made up of 15 amino acids. CDR3 coding DNA: TGTGCCAGCAGCTTCGGCGGGGGCCCGGGGAATGAGCAGTTCTTC. Amino acid sequence: CASSFGGGPGNEQFF.

This rearrangement joins TRBV4-1 to TRBJ2-3; D unclear. The V end lost 0 bases, the J end lost 8 bases, and 15 bases lay between the germline ends. The CDR3 extends over 15 amino acids. Germline loops: CDR1 MGHRA, CDR2 YSYEKL. The CDR3 nucleotides read TGCGCCAGCAGCCAAGAACCGGGTATTCGAGGTACGCAGTATTTT. Residues: CASSQEPGIRGTQYF.

This rearrangement joins TRBV7-9 to TRBJ1-2, with TRBD1 matching 10 bases. This CDR3 is 14 amino acids long. With 3 bases clipped from V and 2 bases from J, the junction kept 0 bases outside the gene matches. Per the germline V gene, CDR1 is SEHNR and CDR2 is FQNEAQ (reference sequence). The chain's CDR3 is CASSLGQGNYGYTF. The CDR3 DNA reads TGTGCCAGCAGCTTGGGACAGGGGAACTATGGCTACACCTTC.

The rearrangement joins TRBV6-1 to TRBJ1-5; D is unresolved. Germline values: CDR1 MNHNS, CDR2 SASEGT. Trimming shortened V by 1 base and J by 6 bases, and 13 bases separated the two germline ends. The CDR3 contains 15 residues. CDR3 sequence (DNA): TGTGCCAGCAGTGAAGACGCGGGCTTCGGTCAGCCCCAGCATTTT. Its protein product is CASSEDAGFGQPQHF.

Comment on this clone: This CDR3 is also generated by other DNA sequences in the sample. V and J are TRBV27 and TRBJ1-1, with D perhaps TRBD1 (5 bases). This CDR3 contains 15 residues. Germline assignment: CDR1 MNHEY and CDR2 SMNVEV (reference sequence). V lost 0 bases, J lost 0 bases, and 8 bases lay in between. The CDR3 DNA follows: TGTGCCAGCAGTTTATCGGGGGGGATGAACACTGAAGCTTTCTTT. Translating gives CASSLSGGMNTEAFF.

The chain uses TRBV13 and TRBJ2-5, with 9 bases that match TRBD1. The germline V gene has CDR1 PRHDT and CDR2 FYEKMQ (reference sequence). V lost 5 bases, J lost 3 bases, and 13 bases stayed unmatched. This CDR3 spans 17 amino acids. The CDR3 coding sequence is TGTGCCAGCAGCGGGTCTCTCCTCGGGACAGGGAAAGAGACCCAGTACTTC. Translated: CASSGSLLGTGKETQYF.

J is TRBJ2-1 and V is TRBV5-1, with D maybe TRBD1 (7 bases). The CDR3 totals 19 residues. V was shortened by 1 base and J by 2 bases, with 22 bases between the two germline ends. Germline V CDR1 and CDR2: SGHRS, YFSETQ. As DNA, the CDR3 is TGCGCCAGCAGCTTGCCCGTACATCCTGACAGGGAGGCCTACAATGAGCAGTTCTTC. Its translation: CASSLPVHPDREAYNEQFF.

The chain employs TRBV25-1 and TRBJ1-2; the D gene is possibly TRBD1 (6 bases). Germline V gene lookup returns CDR1 MGHDK and CDR2 SYGVNS. V lost 8 bases, J lost 0 bases, and 13 bases lay in between. The CDR3 extends over 14 amino acids. The CDR3 sequence is CASSDRPANYGYTF. The CDR3 nucleotides are TGTGCCAGCTCCGACAGGCCAGCTAACTATGGCTACACCTTC.

The J gene is TRBJ2-7, the V gene TRBV7-2; D possibly corresponds to TRBD1 (6 bases). This CDR3 contains 15 residues. The V end lost 5 bases, the J end lost 0 bases, and 14 bases lay between the germline ends. In germline, CDR1 is SGHTA, CDR2 FQGNSA. Here the CDR3 reads CASSPTGLSSYEQYF. In DNA form, the CDR3 reads TGTGCCAGCAGCCCGACAGGTTTGAGCTCCTACGAGCAGTACTTC. Supplemented by reference TRBV7-2 and TRBJ2-7, the full variable domain reads GAGVSQSPSNKVTEKGKDVELRCDPISGHTALYWYRQSLGQGLEFLIYFQGNSAPDKSGLPSDRFSAERTGGSVSTLTIQRTQQEDSAVYLCASSPTGLSSYEQYFGPGTRLTVT.

This chain links TRBV7-9 with TRBJ2-7, with a possible D match to TRBD2 (6 bases). Between the trimmed V and J ends, which lost 5 bases and 0 bases, there was a span of 11 bases. The CDR3 consists of 14 residues. Germline CDR1 and CDR2: SEHNR and FQNEAQ (reference sequence). The CDR3 loop reads CASSPGDFSYEQYF. DNA for the CDR3: TGTGCCAGCAGCCCCGGGGACTTCTCCTACGAGCAGTACTTC.

Notes on this clone: One end of the junction fails to match germline, which may point to a read error. This chain uses TRBV19 with TRBJ1-3; D perhaps matches TRBD1 (6 bases). The germline CDR1 and CDR2 sequences are LNHDA and SQIVND (reference sequence). This CDR3 has 15 residues. This CDR3 is CTSTRDTSSGNTIYF. The DNA of the CDR3 is TGTACCAGTACTAGGGACACCAGCTCTGGAAACACCATATATTTT.

J is TRBJ1-1 and V is TRBV6-5; D uncertain. Germline CDR1 and CDR2: MNHEY and SVGAGI. Trimming removed 6 bases at V and 5 bases at J, with 7 bases between. The CDR3 contains 11 residues. The CDR3 DNA follows: TGTGCCAGCAGCACCCGGACTGAAGCTTTCTTT. It specifies CASSTRTEAFF.

This chain joins TRBV7-8 and TRBJ1-1; maybe TRBD1 (5 bases). The germline gives CDR1 SGHVS, CDR2 FQNEAQ. V was pared by 1 base and J by 7 bases, with 16 bases between. The CDR3 is made up of 15 amino acids. As DNA, the CDR3 is TGTGCCAGCAGCTTAGGAGTTGGGACGGGACTTGAAGCTTTCTTT. It specifies CASSLGVGTGLEAFF.

The rearrangement uses TRBV5-1 and TRBJ1-1, with TRBD1 as a possible D gene (5 bases). Germline values: CDR1 SGHRS, CDR2 YFSETQ. V shed 1 base and J shed 1 base, with 17 bases lying between them. This CDR3 spans 17 amino acids. As DNA, the CDR3 is TGCGCCAGCAGCTTGTTGGGCAGGGTGACCCCGAACACTGAAGCTTTCTTT. Protein product: CASSLLGRVTPNTEAFF.

Turning to this clone: Other DNA sequences within the sample encode an identical CDR3. The V and J genes are TRBV9 and TRBJ2-3; the match to TRBD2 covers 7 bases. Germline CDR1 and CDR2: SGDLS and YYNGEE. V was pared by 0 bases and J by 5 bases, with 0 bases of the junction left unmatched. The CDR3 consists of 13 residues. CDR3 protein: CASSVGGGDTQYF. The CDR3 DNA follows: TGTGCCAGCAGCGTAGGCGGGGGAGATACGCAGTATTTT.

The V gene is TRBV11-2, the J gene TRBJ2-2; D may be TRBD1 (5 bases). V lost 5 bases, J lost 5 bases, and 9 bases lay in between. The V gene's germline CDR1 is SGHAT and CDR2 FQNNGV. This CDR3 is 13 amino acids long. The CDR3 DNA follows: TGTGCCAGCAGCGATGGGGCTACCGGGGAGCTGTTTTTT. Protein sequence: CASSDGATGELFF.

The genes are TRBV7-2 and TRBJ1-1; tentatively, D is TRBD1 (6 bases). The CDR3 contains 15 residues. The germline V and J ends were trimmed by 5 bases and 1 base, with 14 bases remaining between them. Germline V gene sequence: CDR1 SGHTA, CDR2 FQGNSA. The DNA for the CDR3 is TGTGCCAGCAGCGACGACAGGTCCGCGAACACTGAAGCTTTCTTT. Translated: CASSDDRSANTEAFF.

The chain uses TRBV27 and TRBJ1-1, with D uncertain. The CDR3 length is 13 residues. In germline, CDR1 is MNHEY, CDR2 SMNVEV (reference sequence). Trimming pared 2 bases from V and 5 bases from J, leaving 9 bases between. This CDR3 reads CASSLGARTEAFF. For the CDR3, the DNA is TGTGCCAGCAGTTTAGGAGCGAGGACTGAAGCTTTCTTT.

The rearrangement links TRBV14 to TRBJ1-2, with D tentatively TRBD1 (6 bases). Trimming stripped 1 base from V and 3 bases from J, with 12 bases between. This CDR3 contains 15 residues. Germline CDR1 is SGHDN and CDR2 is FVKESK. Here the CDR3 reads CASSQVRGQDYGYTF. CDR3 DNA sequence: TGTGCCAGCAGCCAAGTGCGGGGGCAAGACTATGGCTACACCTTC.

As for this clone: The junction and the germline gene differ at one end; a read error may be behind it. The J gene is TRBJ2-5, the V gene TRBV13, with 7 bases fitting TRBD2. This CDR3 is built from 15 residues. The germline gives CDR1 PRHDT, CDR2 FYEKMQ (reference sequence). CDR3 sequence reads: CASSLAGGFQEAQYF. The CDR3, as DNA: TGTGCCAGCAGCTTAGCGGGGGGTTTCCAAGAGGCCCAGTACTTC.

The gene calls are TRBV6-5 and TRBJ2-7; D is undetermined. V was trimmed by 2 bases and J by 2 bases, leaving 7 bases between them. The germline CDR1 and CDR2 sequences are MNHEY and SVGAGI. The CDR3 length is 13 residues. The CDR3 DNA is TGTGCCAGCAGTTACGGGCCCACCTACGAGCAGTACTTC. This encodes CASSYGPTYEQYF.

This clone was counted a single time. The CDR3 region is CASSYSSVDSYYGYTF. In DNA, the CDR3 is TGTGCCAGCAGTTACTCGAGCGTCGACTCATACTATGGCTACACCTTC. The chain is built from TRBV6-5 and TRBJ1-2; D not certain. The CDR3 contains 16 residues. From germline, CDR1 is MNHEY and CDR2 SVGAGI. The V end lost 0 bases, the J end lost 3 bases, and 14 bases lay between the germline ends.

The chain combines TRBV7-8 with TRBJ2-7; a possible D gene is TRBD1 (6 bases). Germline V gene sequence: CDR1 SGHVS, CDR2 FQNEAQ. This CDR3 is built from 13 residues. Between the trimmed V and J ends, which lost 4 bases and 9 bases, there was a span of 16 bases. The CDR3 nucleotides read TGTGCCAGCAGCTCCCTGGGCCCCAGGGGGCAGTACTTC. Its translation is CASSSLGPRGQYF.

This chain connects TRBV2 to TRBJ1-2, with D perhaps matching TRBD1 (5 bases). The CDR3 has 13 residues. CDR1 is SNHLY, CDR2 FYNNEI, per germline. V lost 9 bases to trimming and J lost 2 bases, with 13 bases between them. The CDR3 protein is CARGQGGNYGYTF. For the CDR3, the DNA is TGTGCCAGGGGGCAGGGCGGAAACTATGGCTACACCTTC.